Listed below are T cell receptor beta chains from one sample, sequenced in a study of blood T cells in healthy people across ages. TCRdb ran MiXCR on the 5' RACE reads and lists one entry per CDR3 protein. The table includes more than 800,000 distinct CDR3 sequences, roughly 26% detected once. Sequencing input: blood. The receptor set was obtained from a woman aged 80 or over in good health. Each CDR3 is given with its conserved first and last residue. The order of the fields is clone size, V gene, D gene, J gene, CDR3 DNA, CDR3 protein. A D gene is named only where the DNA matches it firmly. Not every row has a clone size; where given, it reads once, few, many or a size class.

abundance: .
v_gene: TRBV20-1
d_gene: .
j_gene: TRBJ2-1
CDR3nt: TGCAGTGCCTCGGGCGAGGACACCGCCTACAATGAGCAGTTCTTC
CDR3aa: CSASGEDTAYNEQFF

abundance: many
v_gene: TRBV10-1
d_gene: TRBD2
j_gene: TRBJ2-5
CDR3nt: TGCGCCAGCATTATTAGTAGCGGGGGATTACAAGAGACCCAGTACTTC
CDR3aa: CASIISSGGLQETQYF

abundance: .
v_gene: TRBV5-1
d_gene: TRBD1
j_gene: TRBJ2-5
CDR3nt: TGCGCCAGCAGCGGAGACAGGGGGCAAGAGACCCAGTACTTC
CDR3aa: CASSGDRGQETQYF

abundance: .
v_gene: TRBV19
d_gene: .
j_gene: TRBJ1-1
CDR3nt: TGTGCCAGTACTAAAGTCGGGGGGCGGGCGAACACTGAAGCTTTCTTT
CDR3aa: CASTKVGGRANTEAFF

abundance: many
v_gene: TRBV15
d_gene: .
j_gene: TRBJ1-2
CDR3nt: TGTGCCACCAGCGGCAGAGGTTTCGGGGTCTCCCACACCTTC
CDR3aa: CATSGRGFGVSHTF

abundance: few
v_gene: TRBV21-1
d_gene: .
j_gene: TRBJ1-6
CDR3nt: TGTGCCAGCAGCAAAGTGCGCATCAAGGGAACTTCACCCCTCCACTTT
CDR3aa: CASSKVRIKGTSPLHF

abundance: .
v_gene: TRBV9
d_gene: .
j_gene: TRBJ1-1
CDR3nt: TGTGCCAGCAGCGACCGGGACAAGAACACTGAAGCTTTCTTT
CDR3aa: CASSDRDKNTEAFF

abundance: .
v_gene: TRBV15
d_gene: .
j_gene: TRBJ2-3
CDR3nt: TGTGCCACCAGCAGAGATCGAGTGGCAGATACGCAGTATTTT
CDR3aa: CATSRDRVADTQYF

abundance: many
v_gene: TRBV20-1
d_gene: .
j_gene: TRBJ2-3
CDR3nt: TGCAGTGCTAGAGACCCACAGGTTAGCACAGATACGCAGTATTTT
CDR3aa: CSARDPQVSTDTQYF

abundance: many
v_gene: TRBV5-1
d_gene: .
j_gene: TRBJ1-1
CDR3nt: TGCGCCAGCAGCTTGGAAGCGAACCGGGCAGCTTTCTTT
CDR3aa: CASSLEANRAAFF

abundance: few
v_gene: TRBV12-3/TRBV12-4
d_gene: TRBD1
j_gene: TRBJ2-2
CDR3nt: TGTGCCAGCAGTTTAGTTCAGGGGGTCACCGGGGAGCTGTTTTTT
CDR3aa: CASSLVQGVTGELFF

abundance: .
v_gene: TRBV12-3/TRBV12-4
d_gene: TRBD1
j_gene: TRBJ2-2
CDR3nt: TGTGCCAGCAGTTCGAGGACAGGGGCAAGTCCCGGGGAGCTGTTTTTT
CDR3aa: CASSSRTGASPGELFF

abundance: many
v_gene: TRBV27
d_gene: TRBD1
j_gene: TRBJ2-2
CDR3nt: TGTGCCAGCAAAACTACACGGACAGGGCCTACCGGGGAGCTGTTTTTT
CDR3aa: CASKTTRTGPTGELFF

abundance: many
v_gene: TRBV20-1
d_gene: .
j_gene: TRBJ1-2
CDR3nt: TGCAGTGCTAGACAGTCCTATGGCTACACCTTC
CDR3aa: CSARQSYGYTF

abundance: many
v_gene: TRBV7-9
d_gene: TRBD1
j_gene: TRBJ2-7
CDR3nt: TGTGCCAGCAGCCCCTGGACAGGGAAGGTGGACTACGAGCAGTACTTC
CDR3aa: CASSPWTGKVDYEQYF

abundance: few
v_gene: TRBV5-1
d_gene: TRBD1
j_gene: TRBJ2-7
CDR3nt: TGCGCCAGCAGCCCCTCAACAGGGGCTTCGGCCTACGAGCAGTACTTC
CDR3aa: CASSPSTGASAYEQYF

abundance: .
v_gene: TRBV12-3/TRBV12-4
d_gene: .
j_gene: TRBJ2-3
CDR3nt: TGTGCCAGCAACCCTCGACTAGTAGCGGATGCGCAGTATTTT
CDR3aa: CASNPRLVADAQYF

abundance: .
v_gene: TRBV5-1
d_gene: .
j_gene: TRBJ1-3
CDR3nt: TGCGCCAGCAGCGCAGGGAGGTCTGGAAACACCATATATTTT
CDR3aa: CASSAGRSGNTIYF

abundance: many
v_gene: TRBV12-3/TRBV12-4
d_gene: TRBD2
j_gene: TRBJ2-1
CDR3nt: TGTGCCAGCCAGACTAGCGGGGGCATCAATGAGCAGTTCTTC
CDR3aa: CASQTSGGINEQFF

abundance: .
v_gene: TRBV7-9
d_gene: .
j_gene: TRBJ2-5
CDR3nt: TGTGCCAGCACCATAAGTATGGAGGACCAAGAGACCCAGTACTTC
CDR3aa: CASTISMEDQETQYF

abundance: .
v_gene: TRBV5-1
d_gene: .
j_gene: TRBJ2-5
CDR3nt: TGCGCCAGGAGCTTGCAGGGACAAGAGGCCCAGTACTTC
CDR3aa: CARSLQGQEAQYF

abundance: many
v_gene: TRBV7-9
d_gene: .
j_gene: TRBJ1-2
CDR3nt: TGTGCCAGCAGCCCCGAGACAGCCTATGGCTACACCTTC
CDR3aa: CASSPETAYGYTF

abundance: few
v_gene: TRBV28
d_gene: TRBD1
j_gene: TRBJ2-7
CDR3nt: TGTGCCAGCAGGCTACCGGGACAGTGGGTCGAGCAGTACTTC
CDR3aa: CASRLPGQWVEQYF

abundance: many
v_gene: TRBV24-1
d_gene: TRBD2
j_gene: TRBJ2-1
CDR3nt: TGTGCCACCAGTGAAGCGCGGGGGGTTTACAATGAGCAGTTCTTC
CDR3aa: CATSEARGVYNEQFF

abundance: .
v_gene: TRBV7-2
d_gene: .
j_gene: TRBJ2-2
CDR3nt: TGTGCCAGCAGCTACCCGACAGGAATGAACACCGGGGAGCTGTTTTTT
CDR3aa: CASSYPTGMNTGELFF